The T cell receptor beta chain under discussion was sequenced for a study of blood T cell repertoires in COVID-19. Original data processing: Quantification of nucleated cells was approximated via reference gene primer amplification. Sequencing used immunoSEQ multiplex PCR; TCRdb keeps in-frame clones, though not all of them. V and J calls and clone size come straight from that table; D and trimming were deduced from the DNA. The sample holds 150,000 to 170,000 clones, about 80% seen once. The source is a woman aged 60 to 75 with acute or convalescent COVID-19. Sequencing was done on a sample of peripheral blood.

CDR3 region: CASTDASLNEKLFF. In DNA, the CDR3 is TGTGCCAGTACCGATGCCAGTCTTAATGAAAAACTGTTTTTT. V usage is TRBV19 and J usage is TRBJ1-4; D not resolved. V was trimmed by 7 bases and J by 4 bases, leaving 13 bases between them. This CDR3 has 14 amino acids. CDR1 and CDR2 from the germline V gene are LNHDA and SQIVND (reference sequence).